A selection of T cell receptor beta chains follows, all from one sample in a study of human T cells and chemical hapten exposure. TCRdb processed the RACE reads anew with MiXCR; each CDR3 protein has one entry. The profile shows about 84,000 distinct CDR3 sequences, roughly a tenth of them singletons. This specimen consisted of whole blood, obtained in connection with sensitization to the hapten diphenylcyclopropenone (DPC). The source of these receptors is a woman aged 45-60 years with alopecia areata. Some clones in this sample may be carry-over from other donors' samples. Both conserved end residues are part of each CDR3. The D gene is left open where the match is weak. Part of the rows lack a size; the others show once, few, many or a class for expanded clones.

d_call: NA; v_call: TRBV20-1; clone_size: NA; j_call: TRBJ1-2; cdr3_aa: CSARILRAGANYGYTF; cdr3_nt: TGCAGTGCTAGAATCCTCCGGGCGGGGGCTAACTATGGCTACACCTTC
d_call: TRBD2; v_call: TRBV28; clone_size: NA; j_call: TRBJ2-1; cdr3_aa: CASSLRTSGSWRNEQFF; cdr3_nt: TGTGCCAGCAGTTTGCGGACTAGCGGGAGTTGGCGCAATGAGCAGTTCTTC
d_call: NA; v_call: TRBV13; clone_size: many; j_call: TRBJ2-2; cdr3_aa: CASSLASYGLNTGELFF; cdr3_nt: TGTGCCAGCAGCTTAGCTTCGTACGGGCTCAACACCGGGGAGCTGTTTTTT
d_call: NA; v_call: TRBV19; clone_size: many; j_call: TRBJ2-2; cdr3_aa: CASKPGITGELFF; cdr3_nt: TGTGCCAGTAAACCCGGTATCACCGGGGAGCTGTTTTTT
d_call: TRBD2; v_call: TRBV5-1; clone_size: many; j_call: TRBJ2-3; cdr3_aa: CASSGGLADITDTQYF; cdr3_nt: TGCGCCAGCAGCGGGGGACTAGCGGACATCACAGATACGCAGTATTTT
d_call: NA; v_call: TRBV20-1; clone_size: NA; j_call: TRBJ1-3; cdr3_aa: CSADPGGGAGNTIYF; cdr3_nt: TGCAGTGCTGACCCCGGCGGAGGAGCTGGAAACACCATATATTTT
d_call: NA; v_call: TRBV20-1; clone_size: NA; j_call: TRBJ1-1; cdr3_aa: CSARDWRAQTGEAFF; cdr3_nt: TGCAGTGCTAGAGATTGGAGGGCCCAAACCGGTGAAGCTTTCTTT
d_call: TRBD1; v_call: TRBV27; clone_size: NA; j_call: TRBJ2-3; cdr3_aa: CASSQNSGTETQYF; cdr3_nt: TGTGCCAGCAGTCAGAATTCCGGGACAGAAACGCAGTATTTT
d_call: NA; v_call: TRBV9; clone_size: many; j_call: TRBJ2-1; cdr3_aa: CASSGGGYNEQFF; cdr3_nt: TGTGCCAGCAGCGGAGGCGGGTACAATGAGCAGTTCTTC
d_call: TRBD1; v_call: TRBV20-1; clone_size: many; j_call: TRBJ1-2; cdr3_aa: CSAQRTGWYGYTF; cdr3_nt: TGCAGTGCCCAGAGGACAGGGTGGTATGGCTACACCTTC
d_call: NA; v_call: TRBV2; clone_size: many; j_call: TRBJ1-5; cdr3_aa: CASNGFGQPQHF; cdr3_nt: TGTGCCAGCAATGGTTTCGGTCAGCCCCAGCATTTT
d_call: NA; v_call: TRBV6-2/TRBV6-3; clone_size: many; j_call: TRBJ1-1; cdr3_aa: CASSYSKVITEAFF; cdr3_nt: TGTGCCAGCAGTTACTCGAAAGTAATAACTGAAGCTTTCTTT
d_call: NA; v_call: TRBV7-6; clone_size: many; j_call: TRBJ2-2; cdr3_aa: CASRERVNTGELFF; cdr3_nt: TGTGCCAGTCGTGAGCGGGTGAACACCGGGGAGCTGTTTTTT
d_call: TRBD1; v_call: TRBV4-3; clone_size: NA; j_call: TRBJ2-3; cdr3_aa: CASSQDSTGGVTDTQYF; cdr3_nt: TGCGCCAGCAGCCAAGACTCCACAGGGGGAGTCACAGATACGCAGTATTTT
d_call: NA; v_call: TRBV7-9; clone_size: NA; j_call: TRBJ2-3; cdr3_aa: CASSATRGKGDTQYF; cdr3_nt: TGTGCCAGCAGCGCCACTAGGGGGAAGGGAGATACGCAGTATTTT
d_call: NA; v_call: TRBV20-1; clone_size: many; j_call: TRBJ2-5; cdr3_aa: CSAIQLYQETQYF; cdr3_nt: TGCAGTGCTATACAGCTTTACCAAGAGACCCAGTACTTC
d_call: NA; v_call: TRBV11-2; clone_size: many; j_call: TRBJ2-7; cdr3_aa: CASSPDNYEQYF; cdr3_nt: TGTGCCAGCAGCCCCGACAACTACGAGCAGTACTTC
d_call: TRBD1; v_call: TRBV7-8; clone_size: few; j_call: TRBJ1-1; cdr3_aa: CASSLADRGNTEAFF; cdr3_nt: TGTGCCAGCAGCTTAGCCGACAGGGGGAACACTGAAGCTTTCTTT
d_call: TRBD1; v_call: TRBV7-6; clone_size: many; j_call: TRBJ2-1; cdr3_aa: CASSTRQGGVGNEQFF; cdr3_nt: TGTGCCAGCAGCACTCGACAGGGTGGGGTAGGCAATGAGCAGTTCTTC
d_call: TRBD2; v_call: TRBV27; clone_size: many; j_call: TRBJ2-1; cdr3_aa: CASSLGSGSISEQFF; cdr3_nt: TGTGCCAGCAGTTTGGGTAGCGGGAGTATCAGTGAGCAGTTCTTC
d_call: NA; v_call: TRBV5-1; clone_size: NA; j_call: TRBJ2-7; cdr3_aa: CASSVRTREEQYF; cdr3_nt: TGCGCCAGCAGTGTCCGGACTCGCGAAGAGCAGTACTTC
d_call: TRBD1; v_call: TRBV18; clone_size: few; j_call: TRBJ1-2; cdr3_aa: CASSRRQGNYGYTF; cdr3_nt: TGTGCCAGCTCACGCCGACAGGGTAACTATGGCTACACCTTC
d_call: NA; v_call: TRBV10-2; clone_size: many; j_call: TRBJ2-2; cdr3_aa: CASSESGVHTGELFF; cdr3_nt: TGCGCCAGCAGTGAGTCCGGGGTACACACCGGGGAGCTGTTTTTT
d_call: NA; v_call: TRBV14; clone_size: NA; j_call: TRBJ1-3; cdr3_aa: CASSPLGITGNTIYF; cdr3_nt: TGTGCCAGCAGCCCGTTGGGGATAACTGGAAACACCATATATTTT
d_call: NA; v_call: TRBV4-1; clone_size: NA; j_call: TRBJ1-2; cdr3_aa: CASSQAAENYGYTF; cdr3_nt: TGCGCCAGCAGCCAAGCGGCAGAGAACTATGGCTACACCTTC
d_call: TRBD1; v_call: TRBV15; clone_size: NA; j_call: TRBJ1-1; cdr3_aa: CATSAIMTGQVAFF; cdr3_nt: TGTGCCACCAGCGCGATTATGACAGGGCAGGTAGCTTTCTTT
d_call: NA; v_call: TRBV6-6; clone_size: many; j_call: TRBJ1-5; cdr3_aa: CASSHDKWLGQPQHF; cdr3_nt: TGTGCCAGCAGTCACGACAAGTGGCTAGGGCAGCCCCAGCATTTT
d_call: NA; v_call: TRBV5-1; clone_size: once; j_call: TRBJ2-1; cdr3_aa: CASSRNRGGNEQFF; cdr3_nt: TGCGCCAGCAGTAGAAACAGGGGAGGCAATGAGCAGTTCTTC
d_call: NA; v_call: TRBV7-9; clone_size: many; j_call: TRBJ1-2; cdr3_aa: CARYQGGYTF; cdr3_nt: TGTGCCAGGTATCAGGGTGGCTACACCTTC
d_call: NA; v_call: TRBV19; clone_size: many; j_call: TRBJ1-1; cdr3_aa: CASRTGGATNTEAFF; cdr3_nt: TGTGCCAGTAGAACCGGAGGGGCTACGAACACTGAAGCTTTCTTT
d_call: NA; v_call: TRBV18; clone_size: many; j_call: TRBJ2-1; cdr3_aa: CASSPGPTTSGEQFF; cdr3_nt: TGTGCCAGCTCACCAGGCCCTACTACATCGGGTGAGCAGTTCTTC
d_call: NA; v_call: TRBV20-1; clone_size: NA; j_call: TRBJ2-1; cdr3_aa: CSANEVGNEQFF; cdr3_nt: TGCAGTGCTAATGAGGTGGGGAATGAGCAGTTCTTC
d_call: TRBD1; v_call: TRBV29-1; clone_size: few; j_call: TRBJ2-7; cdr3_aa: CSVDGGTGDENEQYF; cdr3_nt: TGCAGCGTTGATGGAGGGACAGGGGATGAAAACGAGCAGTACTTC
d_call: NA; v_call: TRBV7-9; clone_size: many; j_call: TRBJ2-7; cdr3_aa: CASKPYDASQQYF; cdr3_nt: TGTGCCAGCAAACCTTATGACGCTTCCCAGCAGTACTTC
d_call: TRBD2; v_call: TRBV7-6; clone_size: few; j_call: TRBJ2-1; cdr3_aa: CASSLDPWGLAGGPSNEQFF; cdr3_nt: TGTGCCAGCAGCTTAGACCCTTGGGGTTTAGCGGGAGGGCCCTCCAATGAGCAGTTCTTC
d_call: NA; v_call: TRBV18; clone_size: many; j_call: TRBJ1-5; cdr3_aa: CASSPSSVGEGNQPQHF; cdr3_nt: TGTGCCAGCTCACCGTCGTCTGTTGGTGAAGGCAATCAGCCCCAGCATTTT
d_call: TRBD2; v_call: TRBV20-1; clone_size: few; j_call: TRBJ2-7; cdr3_aa: CSARNSGRAAYEQYF; cdr3_nt: TGCAGTGCTAGAAATTCCGGGAGGGCCGCCTACGAGCAGTACTTC
d_call: NA; v_call: TRBV21-1; clone_size: many; j_call: TRBJ1-1; cdr3_aa: CASSKGTGVDTEAFF; cdr3_nt: TGTGCCAGCAGCAAAGGGACAGGGGTCGACACTGAAGCTTTCTTT
d_call: NA; v_call: TRBV7-9; clone_size: NA; j_call: TRBJ1-2; cdr3_aa: CASSPDSSYGYTF; cdr3_nt: TGTGCCAGCAGCCCGGACAGTTCCTATGGCTACACCTTC
d_call: NA; v_call: TRBV7-8; clone_size: many; j_call: TRBJ1-5; cdr3_aa: CASSLVSGVLNQPQHF; cdr3_nt: TGTGCCAGCAGCTTAGTGTCAGGGGTACTCAATCAGCCCCAGCATTTT
d_call: NA; v_call: TRBV7-2; clone_size: few; j_call: TRBJ2-3; cdr3_aa: CASSLGRSPDTQYF; cdr3_nt: TGTGCCAGCAGCTTAGGGAGATCCCCCGATACGCAGTATTTT
d_call: TRBD1; v_call: TRBV7-9; clone_size: many; j_call: TRBJ1-2; cdr3_aa: CASSPTGTGLYTF; cdr3_nt: TGTGCCAGCAGCCCAACCGGGACAGGGCTCTACACCTTC
d_call: TRBD2; v_call: TRBV19; clone_size: NA; j_call: TRBJ2-1; cdr3_aa: CASSMLGAASGRAGYNEQFF; cdr3_nt: TGTGCCAGTAGTATGCTGGGGGCGGCTAGCGGGAGGGCCGGTTACAATGAGCAGTTCTTC